This entry lists 20 T cell receptor beta chains sequenced from one sample in a study of T cell repertoires in cytomegalovirus infection. These receptors' antigens are unknown. MiXCR, applied by TCRdb to the reads, yields one record per CDR3 protein. This table holds about a million distinct CDR3 sequences, roughly 30% found once. This specimen was cultured CD8+ T cells from PBMCs, taken from culture after CMV antigen stimulation. The receptor set was obtained from a human donor in good health (CMV status not recorded). Some clones in this sample may be carry-over from other donors' samples.

The gene calls are TRBV12-3 or TRBV12-4 and TRBJ1-4, with D maybe TRBD1 (5 bases). The CDR3 has 15 amino acids. Trimming removed 6 bases at V and 6 bases at J, with 17 bases between. The CDR3 protein is CASRLTGTDDEKLFF. The CDR3 nucleotides read TGTGCCAGCAGATTAACCGGGACTGATGATGAAAAACTGTTTTTT.

The V and J genes are TRBV19 and TRBJ2-1; 11 bases are shared with TRBD1. Losses at the gene ends were 5 bases for V and 6 bases for J; bases not matched to a gene: 9. The CDR3 covers 16 residues. The V gene's germline CDR1 is LNHDA and CDR2 SQIVND (reference sequence). CDR3 amino acids: CASSPRDRGTVNEQFF. DNA for the CDR3: TGTGCCAGTAGTCCCAGGGACAGGGGGACGGTCAATGAGCAGTTCTTC.

The gene calls are TRBV9 and TRBJ1-1; 7 bases line up with TRBD1. The V gene end was trimmed by 2 bases and the J gene end by 1 base; junction bases not matched to a gene: 5. CDR3 size: 15 residues. Germline V gene lookup returns CDR1 SGDLS and CDR2 YYNGEE. The CDR3 region has the DNA TGTGCCAGCAGCGTTAAGGGGGCGACGAACACTGAAGCTTTCTTT. Protein sequence: CASSVKGATNTEAFF.

The chain is built from TRBV28 and TRBJ2-1; TRBD2 might be the D (6 bases). V was clipped by 11 bases and J by 10 bases, with 12 bases between them. Germline lookup yields CDR1 MDHEN and CDR2 SYDVKM. The CDR3 covers 10 residues. The CDR3 sequence: CASRRGEQFF. In nucleotides, the CDR3 is TGTGCCTCCCGGAGGGGCGAGCAGTTCTTC.

This clonotype was detected only a few times. V gene TRBV20-1 combines with J gene TRBJ1-2; D unclear. Germline CDR1 DFQATT, CDR2 SNEGSKA (reference sequence). Trimming removed 6 bases at V and 0 bases at J, with 17 bases between. CDR3 size: 15 residues. CDR3 coding DNA: TGCAGTGCACTACCGCGGGATCCTTCTAACTATGGCTACACCTTC. Translating it yields CSALPRDPSNYGYTF.

This clonotype has a handful of counts. The chain recombines TRBV27 with TRBJ1-3; D gene unclear. Looked up from germline, CDR1 is MNHEY and CDR2 is SMNVEV (reference sequence). The CDR3 loop spans 19 amino acids. Trimming took off 1 base at V and 0 bases at J, with 19 bases between the two ends. This chain's CDR3 is CASSLWPPRPDNSGNTIYF. CDR3 nucleotide sequence: TGTGCCAGCAGTTTATGGCCCCCTCGACCCGATAACTCTGGAAACACCATATATTTT.

This clonotype has just a few counts. The V call is TRBV29-1, the J call TRBJ1-2, with unresolved D. The CDR3 is made up of 10 amino acids. V lost 2 bases to trimming and J lost 5 bases, with 3 bases between them. Germline CDR1 reads SQVTM; CDR2 reads ANQGSEA. CDR3 nucleotides: TGCAGCGTTGAATGGTATGGCTACACCTTC. Residues: CSVEWYGYTF.

The CDR3 protein is CASLRDRDGYTF. Written as DNA, the CDR3 is TGTGCCAGCTTACGGGACAGGGATGGCTACACCTTC. The gene calls are TRBV7-9 and TRBJ1-2; the match to TRBD1 covers 9 bases. With V trimmed by 8 bases and J by 6 bases, 4 bases remained unmatched. Per germline, CDR1 SEHNR and CDR2 FQNEAQ (reference sequence). The CDR3 is made up of 12 amino acids.

With respect to this clonotype: A much larger clone lies a single base off, so this may be a read error. The rearrangement links TRBV7-2 to TRBJ1-3; 9 positions agree with TRBD1. The CDR3 is 15 amino acids. With V trimmed by 6 bases and J by 8 bases, 11 bases remained unmatched. CDR1 and CDR2 (germline): SGHTA, FQGNSA. The CDR3 here is CASRFSRGDRDTIYF. CDR3 DNA: TGTGCCAGCAGATTCAGCCGGGGGGACAGGGACACCATATATTTT.

This clonotype turned up a few times. The genes are TRBV28 and TRBJ2-1; D is unresolved. The CDR3 length is 13 residues. Germline loops: CDR1 MDHEN, CDR2 SYDVKM. Trimming pared 5 bases from V and 7 bases from J, leaving 12 bases between. The CDR3 here is CASSGRGWNEQFF. In DNA form, the CDR3 reads TGTGCCAGCAGTGGCCGTGGGTGGAATGAGCAGTTCTTC.

This clonotype was observed many times. V gene TRBV12-3 or TRBV12-4 combines with J gene TRBJ2-1; D gene unclear. The CDR3 runs 12 residues. The germline V and J ends were trimmed by 3 bases and 5 bases, with 5 bases remaining between them. CDR3 DNA sequence: TGTGCCAGCAGTTTTGGCAACAATGAGCAGTTCTTC. It is translated as CASSFGNNEQFF.

This chain links TRBV6-5 with TRBJ1-4, with a possible D match to TRBD1 (6 bases). Germline CDR1 MNHEY, CDR2 SVGAGI. The CDR3 is 14 residues long. V lost 2 bases to trimming and J lost 7 bases, with 11 bases between them. The chain's CDR3 is CASSYQGQGEKLFF. CDR3 sequence (DNA): TGTGCCAGCAGTTACCAGGGGCAAGGTGAAAAACTGTTTTTT.

This clonotype was observed a handful of times. The chain employs TRBV19 and TRBJ2-1; TRBD1 is a possible D gene (5 bases). The CDR3 extends over 14 amino acids. Per the germline V gene, CDR1 is LNHDA and CDR2 is SQIVND (reference sequence). Trimming removed 5 bases from V and 4 bases from J, with 12 bases in between. The DNA for the CDR3 is TGTGCCAGTAGTGTTCCTGGGGCTTACAATGAGCAGTTCTTC. Amino acids: CASSVPGAYNEQFF.

This clonotype was detected a few times. The chain links TRBV6-5 to TRBJ2-1, with 9 bases that match TRBD1. Looked up from germline, CDR1 is MNHEY and CDR2 is SVGAGI. With V trimmed by 5 bases and J by 2 bases, 7 bases remained unmatched. There are 16 residues in the CDR3. The CDR3 DNA follows: TGTGCCAGCAGTCTCTCAGGGACAGGGACCTACAATGAGCAGTTCTTC. The encoded protein is CASSLSGTGTYNEQFF.

V and J are TRBV2 and TRBJ2-7, with D hard to call. This CDR3 comprises 10 residues. The germline gives CDR1 SNHLY, CDR2 FYNNEI. Deletions cut 7 bases from V and 3 bases from J, with 4 bases between. The CDR3: CASTLYEQYV. The CDR3 DNA reads as TGTGCCAGCACTCTCTACGAGCAGTACGTC.

A few counts support this clonotype. The chain couples TRBV27 to TRBJ2-3, with D perhaps being TRBD1 or TRBD2 (6 bases each). Looked up from germline, CDR1 is MNHEY and CDR2 is SMNVEV (reference sequence). V was trimmed by 6 bases and J by 0 bases, leaving 19 bases between them. CDR3 length: 17 residues. This chain's CDR3 is CASSRVGGQTSTDTQYF. The CDR3 nucleotides read TGTGCCAGCAGCCGCGTGGGGGGCCAAACTAGCACAGATACGCAGTATTTT.

The V gene is TRBV4-1, the J gene TRBJ1-2; TRBD1 matches 10 bases. Germline V gene sequence: CDR1 MGHRA, CDR2 YSYEKL. The CDR3 spans 14 residues. V lost 4 bases, J lost 6 bases, and 5 bases stayed unmatched. The CDR3: CASSRIGTGDGYTF. As DNA, the CDR3 is TGCGCCAGCAGCCGCATCGGGACAGGGGATGGCTACACCTTC.

This clonotype has just a few counts. The chain couples TRBV6-6 to TRBJ1-5; D not certain. The V end was cut by 2 bases, the J end by 3 bases, with 11 bases between. This CDR3 contains 15 residues. CDR1 and CDR2 (germline): MNHNY, SVGAGI (reference sequence). The CDR3 region is CASSYGGGINQPQHF. The CDR3 DNA reads TGTGCCAGCAGTTACGGCGGAGGGATCAATCAGCCCCAGCATTTT.

This chain connects TRBV2 to TRBJ1-5; D is possibly TRBD1 (5 bases). Germline values: CDR1 SNHLY, CDR2 FYNNEI. V was shortened by 7 bases and J by 2 bases, with 9 bases between the two germline ends. The CDR3 covers 13 residues. Here the CDR3 DNA reads TGTGCCAGCATGGGACGCCGCAATCAGCCCCAGCATTTT. It is translated as CASMGRRNQPQHF.

There are many counts of this clonotype. This chain uses TRBV7-6 with TRBJ2-5; D remains unclear. This CDR3 spans 16 amino acids. Germline lookup yields CDR1 SGHVS and CDR2 FNYEAQ. Between the trimmed V and J ends, which lost 1 base and 3 bases, there was a span of 15 bases. CDR3 DNA: TGTGCCAGCAGCTTAGTTTGGGCCTTGAAAGAAGAGACCCAGTACTTC. It translates to CASSLVWALKEETQYF.